This T cell receptor beta chain appears in the sequencing data of a study of T-cell reconstitution after alpha-beta-depleted transplantation in children. Unique molecular identifiers were incorporated into the prepared TCRbeta library. TCRdb re-derived calls from the PCR reads in MiXCR, one entry per CDR3 protein. In the table there are some 200,000 distinct CDR3 sequences, around 9.2% of which are singletons. This clonotype was seen many times. Germline-derived CDR1 and CDR2 are SGHRS and YFSETQ. With 1 base clipped from V and 2 bases from J, the junction kept 8 bases outside the gene matches. There are 16 residues in the CDR3.

This TCR came from a male patient between 2 and 10 years old who had a stem cell transplant for acute myeloid leukemia, so the T cells may come from the graft donor. The V gene is TRBV5-1, the J gene TRBJ2-7; TRBD2 agrees at 8 bases. The source was PBMCs, mostly from graft donor cells, collected 360 days after TCRalphabeta/CD19-depleted stem cell transplant. CDR3 residues: CASSLNLGRAAYEQYF. CDR3 DNA: TGCGCCAGCAGCTTGAATCTCGGGAGGGCCGCCTACGAGCAGTACTTC.